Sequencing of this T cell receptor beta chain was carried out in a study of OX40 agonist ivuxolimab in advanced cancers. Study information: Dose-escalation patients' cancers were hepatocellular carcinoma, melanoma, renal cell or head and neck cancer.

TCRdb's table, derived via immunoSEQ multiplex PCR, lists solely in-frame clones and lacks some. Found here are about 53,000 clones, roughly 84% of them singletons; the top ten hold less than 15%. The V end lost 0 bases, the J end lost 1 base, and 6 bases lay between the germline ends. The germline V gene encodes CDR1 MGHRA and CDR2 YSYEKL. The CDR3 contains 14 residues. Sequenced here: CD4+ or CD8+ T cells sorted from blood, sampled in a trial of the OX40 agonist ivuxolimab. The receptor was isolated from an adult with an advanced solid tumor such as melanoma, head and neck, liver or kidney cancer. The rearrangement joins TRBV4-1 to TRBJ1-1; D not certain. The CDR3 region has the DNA TGCGCCAGCAGCCAAGATGGCCGGAACACTGAAGCTTTCTTT. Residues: CASSQDGRNTEAFF.